Sequencing of this T cell receptor (beta chain) was carried out in a study of T cells in Graves' hyperthyroidism and ophthalmopathy (dated by TCRdb to the late 2010s). Broadly, across the study: Peripheral blood samples were taken at the time of initial diagnosis, prior to any treatment. The roughly 100 discovery patients were randomly split 7:3 into training and test sets. In addition, the study compared T-cell repertoires in thyroid tissue and in blood from five or six Graves' hyperthyroidism patients. An independent validation cohort of around 19 hyperthyroidism patients and approximately 15 patients who later progressed to ophthalmopathy tested prospective prediction of ophthalmopathy. After sampling, hyperthyroidism patients received methimazole starting at 30 mg daily, and ophthalmopathy patients received high-dose intravenous methylprednisolone. To identify TCR V-J signatures that set the groups apart, the researchers used a discovery cohort of 100 patients, made up of around 42 with Graves' ophthalmopathy and about 60 with stable Graves' hyperthyroidism. The paper reports TCR Vbeta CDR3 sequencing of some 140 peripheral blood samples: 40 or so ophthalmopathy, some 80 hyperthyroidism and around 17 progressor patients. The full study reports these points: During validation, the model predicted progression to ophthalmopathy a median of approximately six months ahead of onset, with almost 71% sensitivity and less than 85% specificity. Most expanded thyroid clonotypes (frequency above 0.001) were also detected in blood, a finding suggesting that blood repertoires may reflect thyroid immune responses. No statistical method was used to set the sample size in advance, and investigators knew the group allocation. A 13 V-J signature model separated ophthalmopathy from stable hyperthyroidism, with roughly 88% sensitivity and 81% to 82% specificity in cross-validation and 80%/75% in testing.

A patient counted as having stable Graves' hyperthyroidism if no progression to ophthalmopathy occurred over 18 months of follow-up. The hyperthyroidism patients were between 18 and 65 years old and newly diagnosed, with a disease duration of less than 2 months. Exclusion was applied to patients with uncontrolled infections, other autoimmune diseases, pregnancy or lactation. Diagnoses relied on clinical symptoms, serum thyroxine and TRAb, thyroid ultrasound and orbital computed tomography. PBMCs were isolated from approximately 10 ml of fresh peripheral blood by Ficoll-Paque density gradient centrifugation. Total RNA was extracted using Trizol reagent, and RNA quality was assessed on an Agilent 2100 Bioanalyzer. V loses 4 bases, J loses 1 base, and the germline ends lie 10 bases apart. The CDR3, cysteine through phenylalanine, is 13 amino acids long. Of all the DNA, just the CDR3 is kept, 39 bases in frame from base 1. From a lookup of the germline V gene (reference sequence), CDR1 and CDR2 are DFQATT and SNEGSKA.

In regard to this clonotype: The antigen this receptor binds is unknown. Per-nucleotide qualities are absent, and no much larger clonotype sits a single base away.

The TCR beta CDR3 regions were amplified from the RNA transcripts. The TCR CDR3 was subjected to a first round of RT-PCR using the HTBI primer set and the Qiagen OneStep RT-PCR kit. A second multiplex PCR round built the libraries, followed by size selection and purification. Paired-end sequencing of the libraries was performed with 100 bp reads on an Illumina HiSeq2000. The source study handled its data this way. SOAPnuke was used to process the raw data, throwing out any read that contained adapters or uncalled bases, had a mean Phred below 15, or lacked an exact constant-primer or identifier match. COPE v1.2.5 was used to merge the high-quality paired reads, and each unique nucleotide sequence was defined as a clonotype. Clonotypes were aligned to IMGT TRBV, TRBD and TRBJ reference segments using MiTCR v1.1. Analysis was restricted to V-J combinations with a frequency above 0.0001, which covered 99.2% of repertoires. A TCS score was defined as the ratio between F50 (clonal expansion) and ExV (chaos), using BLOSUM62-based TCRdist between CDR3 peptides within each V-J. Welch's t-statistics and random forest reduced 514 V-J features to 13, which were used in a naive Bayes classifier (R e1071). TCRdb passed the public sequencing reads through fastp at Q25 and MiXCR, retaining productive beta sequences. CDR3 protein sequences are deduplicated, and each keeps its most common genes and DNA. For this entry, the V and J calls and clone size follow TCRdb and not the study's own pipeline. This sample has about 520,000 distinct CDR3 sequences in its table, and 20% to 25% of those were observed once. In total, the top ten clones hold approximately 26% of the sample.

This sequence was found in a man aged 18 to 30 with Graves' hyperthyroidism. This receptor chain uses TRBV20-1 and TRBJ1-1; TRBD1 is possibly the D segment (5 matching bases). Sequencing was carried out using blood. The CDR3 sequence is CSANYDRNTEAFF. The DNA sequence is given as TGCAGTGCTAACTACGACAGGAACACTGAAGCTTTCTTT.